The rows below give T cell receptor beta chains drawn from one sample of a study of cytomegalovirus exposure and HLA in healthy donors. Clones were sequenced by immunoSEQ multiplex PCR, and TCRdb holds only the in-frame ones, with some missing. The profile shows some 70,000 clones, around 76% of them singletons. The sequenced sample was PBMCs. All receptors come from a man aged 50 to 59 in good health and CMV-seronegative. Both conserved end residues are part of each CDR3.

>TRBJ1-2|TRBV5-5
CASSLRQGLLDYGYTF
>TRBJ1-5|TRBV30
CAWGAGGNQPQHF
>TRBJ2-1|TRBV9
CASSARDSSYNEQFF
>TRBJ2-3|TRBV29-1
CSVVQGPTDTQYF
>TRBJ2-3|TRBV5-1
CASSLVVSDTQYF
>TRBJ2-5|TRBV13
CASSFLAGAETQYF
>TRBJ2-6|TRBV4-2
CASSQGRHGGANVLTF
>TRBJ2-7|TRBV6-7
CASRPRTSGRVYDEQYF
>TRBJ1-1|TRBV27
CASSLTGMNTEAFF
>TRBJ2-3|TRBV13
CASSLVAEDTQYF
>TRBJ1-3|TRBV30
CAWSLGGYGNTIYF
>TRBJ1-4|TRBV6-1
CASSEGGLGQEKLFF
>TRBJ2-3|TRBV6-5
CASSSPGLDTQYF
>TRBJ1-1|TRBV10-2
CATSGRGTEAFF
>TRBJ1-4|TRBV28
CASIRRETGRLFF
>TRBJ2-4|TRBV7-9
CASSSSRNIQYF
>TRBJ1-4|TRBV15
CATSGIGRGTNEKLFF
>TRBJ1-1|TRBV5-5
CASSSSGGTGTEAFF